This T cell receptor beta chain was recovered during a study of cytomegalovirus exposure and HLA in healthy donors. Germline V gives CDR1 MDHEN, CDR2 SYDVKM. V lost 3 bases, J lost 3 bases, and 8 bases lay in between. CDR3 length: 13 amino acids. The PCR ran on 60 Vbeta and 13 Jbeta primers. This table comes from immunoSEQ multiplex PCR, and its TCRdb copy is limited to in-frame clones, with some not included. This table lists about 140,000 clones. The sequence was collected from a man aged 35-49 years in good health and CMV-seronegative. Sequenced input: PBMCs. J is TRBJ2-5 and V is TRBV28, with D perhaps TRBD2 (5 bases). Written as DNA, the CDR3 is TGTGCCAGCAGTTTTCCGGGAAAAGAGACCCAGTACTTC. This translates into CASSFPGKETQYF.